This record covers a single T cell receptor beta chain. The target antigen is unknown. The data originate from a study of a mutant IDH1 vaccine in newly diagnosed glioma. The wider study: Commencement of vaccination occurred 4-6 weeks following radiotherapy alone, or concurrently with temozolomide cycles.

Time point denoted: week 23, last vaccination. Every vaccine dose comprised 300 ug of mutant IDH1 20-mer peptide plus topical imiquimod. TCRdb's table, derived via immunoSEQ multiplex PCR, lists solely in-frame clones and lacks some. The repertoire holds about 55,000 clones, with approximately 80% as singletons. Study results and caveats: Pseudoprogression appeared independent of alterations in top peripheral clonotypes. Patients mounted vaccine-induced immune responses in 85% to 95% of cases.

Sequences were derived from PBMCs, sampled from a glioma patient whose treatment included an IDH1 peptide vaccine. The TCR was taken from a man aged 35-49 years with glioma.

The CDR3 DNA is TGTGCCAGCAGCGCTAAGGTGAGAGATACGCAGTATTTT. Amino acid sequence: CASSAKVRDTQYF. The chain is built from TRBV7-9 and TRBJ2-3; unclear D gene. Germline loops: CDR1 SEHNR, CDR2 FQNEAQ (reference sequence). Trimming cost V 5 bases and J 5 bases, with 11 bases left between them. The CDR3 totals 13 residues.